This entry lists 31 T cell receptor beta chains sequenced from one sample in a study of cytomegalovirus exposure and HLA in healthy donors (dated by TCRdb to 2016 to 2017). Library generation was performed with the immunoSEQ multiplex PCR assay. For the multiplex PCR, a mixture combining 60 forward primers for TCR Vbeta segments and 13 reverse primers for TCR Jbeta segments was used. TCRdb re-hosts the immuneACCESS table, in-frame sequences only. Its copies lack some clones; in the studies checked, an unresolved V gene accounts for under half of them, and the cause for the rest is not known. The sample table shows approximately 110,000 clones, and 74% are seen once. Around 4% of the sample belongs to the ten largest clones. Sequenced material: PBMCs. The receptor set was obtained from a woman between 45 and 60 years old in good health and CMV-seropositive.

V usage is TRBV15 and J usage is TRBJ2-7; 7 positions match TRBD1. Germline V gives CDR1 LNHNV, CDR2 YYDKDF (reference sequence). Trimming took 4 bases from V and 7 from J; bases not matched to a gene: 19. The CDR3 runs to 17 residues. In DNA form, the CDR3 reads TGTGCCACCAGCACCTACAGGGGCAGGTTCGGGTCGGGGGAGCAGTACTTC. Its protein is CATSTYRGRFGSGEQYF.

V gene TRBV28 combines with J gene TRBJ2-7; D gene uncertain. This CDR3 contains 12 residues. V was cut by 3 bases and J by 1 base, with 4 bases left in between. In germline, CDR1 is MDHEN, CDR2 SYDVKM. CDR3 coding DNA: TGTGCCAGCAGTTTCTATTCCTACGAGCAGTACTTC. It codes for CASSFYSYEQYF.

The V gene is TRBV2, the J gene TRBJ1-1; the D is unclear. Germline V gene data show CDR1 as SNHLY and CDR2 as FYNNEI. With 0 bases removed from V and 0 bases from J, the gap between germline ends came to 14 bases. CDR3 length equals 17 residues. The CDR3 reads CASSEARVIALNTEAFF. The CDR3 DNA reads TGTGCCAGCAGTGAAGCGCGGGTCATCGCCCTGAACACTGAAGCTTTCTTT.

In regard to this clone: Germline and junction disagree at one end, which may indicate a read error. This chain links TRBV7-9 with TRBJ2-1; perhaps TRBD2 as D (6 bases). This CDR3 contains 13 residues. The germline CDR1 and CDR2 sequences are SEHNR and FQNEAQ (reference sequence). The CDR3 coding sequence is TGTTCCAGCAGCTGGAGTAGCGGCGGCTCGCAGTTCTTC. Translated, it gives CSSSWSSGGSQFF. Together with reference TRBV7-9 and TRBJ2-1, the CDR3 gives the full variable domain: DTGVSQNPRHKITKRGQNVTFRCDPISEHNRLYWYRQTLGQGPEFLTYFQNEAQLEKSRLLSDRFSAERPKGSFSTLEIQRTEQGDSAMYLCSSSWSSGGSQFFGPGTRLTVL.

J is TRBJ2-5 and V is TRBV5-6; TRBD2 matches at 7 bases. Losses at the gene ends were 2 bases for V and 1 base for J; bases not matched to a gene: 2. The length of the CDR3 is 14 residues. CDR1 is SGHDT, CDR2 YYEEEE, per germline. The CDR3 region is CASSFGGGQETQYF. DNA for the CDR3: TGTGCCAGCAGCTTTGGGGGGGGCCAAGAGACCCAGTACTTC.

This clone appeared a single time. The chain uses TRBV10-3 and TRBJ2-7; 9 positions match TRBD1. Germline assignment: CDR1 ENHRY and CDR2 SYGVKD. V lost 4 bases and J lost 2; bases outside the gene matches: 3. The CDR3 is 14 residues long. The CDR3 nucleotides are TGTGCCATCAGTGCGGGACAGGGAGCCTACGAGCAGTACTTC. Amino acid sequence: CAISAGQGAYEQYF.

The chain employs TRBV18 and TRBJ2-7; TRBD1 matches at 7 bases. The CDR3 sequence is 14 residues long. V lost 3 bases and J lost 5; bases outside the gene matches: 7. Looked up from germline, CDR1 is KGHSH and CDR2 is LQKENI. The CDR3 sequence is CASSPLTGLNEQYF. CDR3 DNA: TGTGCCAGCTCACCGTTGACAGGGTTGAACGAGCAGTACTTC.

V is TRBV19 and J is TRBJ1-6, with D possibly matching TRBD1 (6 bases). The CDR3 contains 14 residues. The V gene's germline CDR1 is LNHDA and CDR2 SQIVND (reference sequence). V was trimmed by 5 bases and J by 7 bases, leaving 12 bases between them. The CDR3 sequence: CASSWGLVNSPLHF. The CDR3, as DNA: TGTGCCAGTAGTTGGGGGCTCGTCAATTCACCCCTCCACTTT.

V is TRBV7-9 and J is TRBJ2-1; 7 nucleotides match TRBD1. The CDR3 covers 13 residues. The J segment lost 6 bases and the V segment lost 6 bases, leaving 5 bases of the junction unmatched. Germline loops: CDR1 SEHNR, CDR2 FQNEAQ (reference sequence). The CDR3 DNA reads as TGTGCCAGCAGGGGACAGTTTCGCAATGAGCAGTTCTTC. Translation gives CASRGQFRNEQFF.

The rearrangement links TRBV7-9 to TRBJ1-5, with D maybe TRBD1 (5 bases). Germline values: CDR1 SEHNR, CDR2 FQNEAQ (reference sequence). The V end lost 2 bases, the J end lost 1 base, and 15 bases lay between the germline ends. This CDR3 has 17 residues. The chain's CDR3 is CASSLNLGGTSNQPQHF. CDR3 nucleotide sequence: TGTGCCAGCAGCTTAAACTTAGGAGGGACGAGCAATCAGCCCCAGCATTTT.

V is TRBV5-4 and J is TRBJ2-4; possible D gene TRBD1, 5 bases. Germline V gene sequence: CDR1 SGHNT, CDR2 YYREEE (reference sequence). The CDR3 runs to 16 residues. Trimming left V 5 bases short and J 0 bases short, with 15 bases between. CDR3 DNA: TGTGCCAGCAGTTCTGAAGGGGTTTTAGCCAAAAACATTCAGTACTTC. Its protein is CASSSEGVLAKNIQYF.

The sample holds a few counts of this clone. The CDR3 bases are TGTGCCAGCCTCCCGGTAGCGGGGGGGGAGACCCAGTACTTC. It codes for CASLPVAGGETQYF. The rearrangement uses TRBV6-1 and TRBJ2-5, with 11 positions matching TRBD2. V lost 8 bases and J lost 5; bases outside the gene matches: 7. Germline values: CDR1 MNHNS, CDR2 SASEGT. CDR3 size: 14 residues.

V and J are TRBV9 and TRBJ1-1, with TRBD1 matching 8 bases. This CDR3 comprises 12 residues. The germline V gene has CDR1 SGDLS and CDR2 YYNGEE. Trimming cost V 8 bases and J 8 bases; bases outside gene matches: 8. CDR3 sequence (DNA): TGTGCCAGGGACAGGGAGACCCGAGAAGCTTTCTTT. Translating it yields CARDRETREAFF.

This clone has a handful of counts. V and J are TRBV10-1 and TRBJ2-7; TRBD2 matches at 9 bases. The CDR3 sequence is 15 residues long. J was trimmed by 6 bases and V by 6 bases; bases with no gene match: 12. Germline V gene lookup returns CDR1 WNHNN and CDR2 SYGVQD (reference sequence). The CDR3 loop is CASSPEPSGAREQYF. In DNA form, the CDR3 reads TGCGCCAGCAGCCCCGAGCCTAGCGGGGCCCGCGAGCAGTACTTC.

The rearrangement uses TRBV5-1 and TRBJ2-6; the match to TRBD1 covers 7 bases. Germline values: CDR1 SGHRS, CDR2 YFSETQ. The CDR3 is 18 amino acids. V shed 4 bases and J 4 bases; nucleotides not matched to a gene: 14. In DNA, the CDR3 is TGCGCCAGCAGCCCTCGTGCAGGGGGAGACCCCGGGGCCAACGTCCTGACTTTC. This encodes CASSPRAGGDPGANVLTF.

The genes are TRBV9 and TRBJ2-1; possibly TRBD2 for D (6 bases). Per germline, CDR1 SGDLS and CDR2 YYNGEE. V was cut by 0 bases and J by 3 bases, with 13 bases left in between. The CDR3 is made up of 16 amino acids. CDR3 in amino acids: CASSVGSLANYNEQFF. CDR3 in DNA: TGTGCCAGCAGCGTAGGCAGTCTAGCGAACTACAATGAGCAGTTCTTC.

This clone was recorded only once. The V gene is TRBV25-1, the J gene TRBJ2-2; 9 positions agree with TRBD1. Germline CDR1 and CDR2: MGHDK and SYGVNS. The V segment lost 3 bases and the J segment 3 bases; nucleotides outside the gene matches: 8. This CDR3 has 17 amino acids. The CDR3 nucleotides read TGTGCCAGCAGTGAGGCTCCCGGACAGGGGTACACCGGGGAGCTGTTTTTT. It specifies CASSEAPGQGYTGELFF. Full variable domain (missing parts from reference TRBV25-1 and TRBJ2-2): EADIYQTPRYLVIGTGKKITLECSQTMGHDKMYWYQQDPGMELHLIHYSYGVNSTEKGDLSSESTVSRIRTEHFPLTLESARPSHTSQYLCASSEAPGQGYTGELFFGEGSRLTVL.

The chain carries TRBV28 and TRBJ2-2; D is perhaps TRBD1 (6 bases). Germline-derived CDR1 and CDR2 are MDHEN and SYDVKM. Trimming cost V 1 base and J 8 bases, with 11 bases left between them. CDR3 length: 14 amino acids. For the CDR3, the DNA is TGTGCCAGCAGTTTATTGCAGGGGTCGGGGGAGCTGTTTTTT. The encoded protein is CASSLLQGSGELFF.

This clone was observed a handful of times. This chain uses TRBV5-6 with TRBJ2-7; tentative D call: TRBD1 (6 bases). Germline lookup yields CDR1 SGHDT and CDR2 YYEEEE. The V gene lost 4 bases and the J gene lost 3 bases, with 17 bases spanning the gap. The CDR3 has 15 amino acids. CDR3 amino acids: CASSGVMRQVYEQYF. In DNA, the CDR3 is TGTGCCAGCAGCGGGGTAATGAGACAGGTCTACGAGCAGTACTTC.

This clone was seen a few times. CDR3 residues: CASSNRQGNYEQYF. CDR3 nucleotide sequence: TGTGCCAGCAGTAACCGACAGGGGAACTACGAGCAGTACTTC. The chain recombines TRBV6-6 with TRBJ2-7; 8 bases agree with TRBD1. The length of the CDR3 is 14 residues. J was trimmed by 3 bases and V by 5 bases; bases with no gene match: 6. Germline V lookup: CDR1 MNHNY, CDR2 SVGAGI (reference sequence).

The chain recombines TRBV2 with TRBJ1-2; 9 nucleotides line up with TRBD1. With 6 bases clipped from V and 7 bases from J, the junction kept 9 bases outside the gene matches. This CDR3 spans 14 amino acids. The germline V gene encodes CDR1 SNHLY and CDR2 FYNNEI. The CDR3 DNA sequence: TGTGCCAGCAGAACCACAGGGGGCGAGGGTGGCTACACCTTC. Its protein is CASRTTGGEGGYTF.

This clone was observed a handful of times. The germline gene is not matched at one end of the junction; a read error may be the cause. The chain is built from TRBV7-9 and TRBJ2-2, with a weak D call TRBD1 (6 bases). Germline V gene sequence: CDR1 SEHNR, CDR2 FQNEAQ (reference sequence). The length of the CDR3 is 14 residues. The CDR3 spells CSSSSTGPSGELFF. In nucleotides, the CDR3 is TGTTCCAGCAGCAGTACAGGGCCCAGCGGGGAGCTGTTTTTT.

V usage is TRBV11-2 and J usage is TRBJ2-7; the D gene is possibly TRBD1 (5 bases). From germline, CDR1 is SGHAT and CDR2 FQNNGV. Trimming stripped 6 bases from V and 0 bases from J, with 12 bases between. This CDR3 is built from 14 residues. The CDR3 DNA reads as TGTGCCAGCAGTCGCGGACACAGCTCCTACGAGCAGTACTTC. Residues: CASSRGHSSYEQYF.

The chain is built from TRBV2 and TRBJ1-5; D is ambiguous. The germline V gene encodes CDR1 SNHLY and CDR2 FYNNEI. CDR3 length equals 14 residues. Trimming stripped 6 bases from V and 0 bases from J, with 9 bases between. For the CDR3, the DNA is TGTGCCAGCAGCGACACCTTTAGCAATCAGCCCCAGCATTTT. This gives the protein CASSDTFSNQPQHF.

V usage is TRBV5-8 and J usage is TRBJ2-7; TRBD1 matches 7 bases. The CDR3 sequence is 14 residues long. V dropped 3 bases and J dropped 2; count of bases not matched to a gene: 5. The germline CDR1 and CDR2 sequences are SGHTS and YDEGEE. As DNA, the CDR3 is TGTGCCAGCAGCTCCCCCGGGACAGCCTACGAGCAGTACTTC. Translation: CASSSPGTAYEQYF.

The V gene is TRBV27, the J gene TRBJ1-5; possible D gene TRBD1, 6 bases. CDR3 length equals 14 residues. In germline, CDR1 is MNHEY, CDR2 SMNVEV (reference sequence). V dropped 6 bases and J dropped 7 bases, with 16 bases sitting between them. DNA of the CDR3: TGTGCCAGCAGAGACCTCAGGGGTGAGCAGCCCCAGCATTTT. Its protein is CASRDLRGEQPQHF.

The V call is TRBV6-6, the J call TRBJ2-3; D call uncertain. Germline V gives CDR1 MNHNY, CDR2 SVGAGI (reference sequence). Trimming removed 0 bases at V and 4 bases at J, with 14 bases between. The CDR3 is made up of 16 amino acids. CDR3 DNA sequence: TGTGCCAGCAGTTACTCGGAGCGCGGTCTCCCAGATACGCAGTATTTT. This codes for CASSYSERGLPDTQYF.

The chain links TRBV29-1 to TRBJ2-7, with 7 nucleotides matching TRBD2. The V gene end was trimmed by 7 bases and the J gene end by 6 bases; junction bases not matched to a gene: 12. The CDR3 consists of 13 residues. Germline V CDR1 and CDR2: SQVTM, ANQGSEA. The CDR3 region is CSAVQAGVGEQYF. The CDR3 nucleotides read TGCAGCGCCGTCCAGGCGGGGGTGGGCGAGCAGTACTTC.

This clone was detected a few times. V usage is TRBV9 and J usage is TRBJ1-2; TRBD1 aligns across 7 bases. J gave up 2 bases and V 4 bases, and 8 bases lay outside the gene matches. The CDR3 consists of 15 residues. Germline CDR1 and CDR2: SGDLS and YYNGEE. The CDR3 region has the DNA TGTGCCAGCAGCCCCCGGGCAGGGGGGAACTATGGCTACACCTTC. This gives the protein CASSPRAGGNYGYTF. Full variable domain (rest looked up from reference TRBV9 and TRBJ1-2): DSGVTQTPKHLITATGQRVTLRCSPRSGDLSVYWYQQSLDQGLQFLIQYYNGEERAKGNILERFSAQQFPDLHSELNLSSLELGDSALYFCASSPRAGGNYGYTFGSGTRLTVV.

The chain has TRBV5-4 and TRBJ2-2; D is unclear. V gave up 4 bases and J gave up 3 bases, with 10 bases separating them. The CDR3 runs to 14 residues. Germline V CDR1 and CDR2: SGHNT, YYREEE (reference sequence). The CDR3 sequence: CASSRYQDTGELFF. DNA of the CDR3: TGTGCCAGCAGCAGATACCAGGACACCGGGGAGCTGTTTTTT.

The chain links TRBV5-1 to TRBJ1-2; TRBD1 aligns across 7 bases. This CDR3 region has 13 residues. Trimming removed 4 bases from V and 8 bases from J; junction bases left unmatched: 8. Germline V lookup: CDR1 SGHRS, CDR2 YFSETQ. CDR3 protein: CASSVGQEGGYTF. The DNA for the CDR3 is TGCGCCAGCAGCGTCGGACAGGAGGGGGGCTACACCTTC.